This TCR beta chain comes out of a study of blood T cell repertoires in COVID-19. Study summary: Donors in the United States, Italy and Spain gave samples during acute or convalescent COVID-19.

Clinical history as reported by participants underpinned cohort assignment. Donors of Cohort 3 who recovered were those that had two negative PCRs, clearance, or symptom resolution. Profiled with immunoSEQ multiplex PCR; TCRdb holds only in-frame clones, not every one. This table has a few hundred thousand clones, roughly four fifths appearing once. This TCR derives from a man in his forties who had recovered from COVID-19. Source material: PBMCs or T cells enriched from blood (not recorded which).

The CDR3 loop is CASRTTGLGQPQHF. CDR3 DNA: TGTGCCAGCAGAACCACAGGGTTGGGTCAGCCCCAGCATTTT. The rearrangement links TRBV6-6 to TRBJ1-5; TRBD1 is a possible D gene (6 bases). Germline CDR1 reads MNHNY; CDR2 reads SVGAGI (reference sequence). V gave up 6 bases and J gave up 6 bases, with 15 bases separating them. The CDR3 spans 14 residues.